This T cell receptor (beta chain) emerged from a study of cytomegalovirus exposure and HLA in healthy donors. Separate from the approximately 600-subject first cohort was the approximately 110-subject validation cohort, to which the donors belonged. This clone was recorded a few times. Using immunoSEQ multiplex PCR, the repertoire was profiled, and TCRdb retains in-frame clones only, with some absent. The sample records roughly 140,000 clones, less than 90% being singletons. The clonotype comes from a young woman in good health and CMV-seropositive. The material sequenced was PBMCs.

The CDR3 DNA is TGTGCCTGCCGCGGGACAGCTAATGAAAAACTGTTTTTT. Amino acid sequence: CACRGTANEKLFF. The J gene is TRBJ1-4, the V gene TRBV30, with 7 bases matching TRBD1. The junction had 4 bases not matched to a gene; V was cut back by 6 bases and J by 3 bases. CDR1 is GTSNPN, CDR2 SVGIG, per germline (reference sequence). The CDR3 is made up of 13 amino acids.